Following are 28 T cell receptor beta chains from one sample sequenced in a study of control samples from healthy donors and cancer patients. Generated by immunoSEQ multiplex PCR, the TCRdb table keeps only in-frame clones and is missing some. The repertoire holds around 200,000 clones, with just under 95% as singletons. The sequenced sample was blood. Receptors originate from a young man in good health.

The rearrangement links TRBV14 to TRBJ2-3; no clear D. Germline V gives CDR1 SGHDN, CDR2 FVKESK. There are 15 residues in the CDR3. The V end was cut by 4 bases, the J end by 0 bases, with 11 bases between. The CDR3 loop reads CASSRTLYSTDTQYF. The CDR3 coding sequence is TGTGCCAGCAGCCGGACCCTTTATAGCACAGATACGCAGTATTTT.

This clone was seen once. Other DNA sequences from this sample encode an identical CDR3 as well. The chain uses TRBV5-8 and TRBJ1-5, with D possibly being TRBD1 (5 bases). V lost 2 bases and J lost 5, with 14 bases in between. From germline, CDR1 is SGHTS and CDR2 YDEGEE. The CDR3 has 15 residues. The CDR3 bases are TGTGCCAGCAGCTTCCCAGGGACTGGCGATCAGCCCCAGCATTTT. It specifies CASSFPGTGDQPQHF. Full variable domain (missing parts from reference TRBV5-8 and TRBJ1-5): EAGVTQSPTHLIKTRGQQATLRCSPISGHTSVYWYQQALGLGLQFLLWYDEGEERNRGNFPPRFSGRQFPNYSSELNVNALELEDSALYLCASSFPGTGDQPQHFGDGTRLSIL.

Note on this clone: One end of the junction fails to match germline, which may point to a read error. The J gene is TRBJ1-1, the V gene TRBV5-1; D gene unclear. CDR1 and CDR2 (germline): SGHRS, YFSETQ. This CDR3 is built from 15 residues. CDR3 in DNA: TGCGCCAGCAGTTTGGTCCCTCAGGAGAACACTGAAGCTTTCTTT. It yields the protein CASSLVPQENTEAFF.

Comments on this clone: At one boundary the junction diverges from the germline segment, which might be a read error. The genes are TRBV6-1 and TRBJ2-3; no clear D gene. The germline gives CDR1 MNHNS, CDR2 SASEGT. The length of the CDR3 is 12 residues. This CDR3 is CASSERQATFPF. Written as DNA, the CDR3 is TGTGCCAGCAGTGAGCGGCAGGCGACCTTTCCTTTT.

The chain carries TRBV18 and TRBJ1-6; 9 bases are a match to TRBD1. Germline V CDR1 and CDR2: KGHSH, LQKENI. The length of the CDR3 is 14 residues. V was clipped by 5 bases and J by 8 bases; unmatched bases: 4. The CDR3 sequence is CASSTGTGYSPLHF. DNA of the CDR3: TGTGCCAGCTCAACCGGGACAGGGTATTCACCCCTCCACTTT.

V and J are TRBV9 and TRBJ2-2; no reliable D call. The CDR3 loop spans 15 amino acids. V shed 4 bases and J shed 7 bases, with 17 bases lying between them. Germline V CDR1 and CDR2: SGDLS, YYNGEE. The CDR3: CASSLSTGWGGELFF. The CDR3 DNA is TGTGCCAGCAGCCTGTCTACCGGATGGGGCGGGGAGCTGTTTTTT.

The CDR3 region has the DNA TGCGCCAGCACGGATAGCACAGATACGCAGTATTTT. Amino acid sequence: CASTDSTDTQYF. The gene calls are TRBV10-1 and TRBJ2-3, with D unclear. V lost 7 bases, J lost 0 bases, and 5 bases lay in between. This CDR3 spans 12 amino acids. Per the germline V gene, CDR1 is WNHNN and CDR2 is SYGVQD (reference sequence).

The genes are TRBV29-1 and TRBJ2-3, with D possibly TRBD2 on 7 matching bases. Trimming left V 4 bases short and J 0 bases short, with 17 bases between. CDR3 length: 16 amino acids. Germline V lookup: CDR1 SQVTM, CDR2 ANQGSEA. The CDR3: CSVGGGGHPSTDTQYF. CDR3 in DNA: TGCAGCGTTGGGGGCGGGGGCCACCCTAGCACAGATACGCAGTATTTT.

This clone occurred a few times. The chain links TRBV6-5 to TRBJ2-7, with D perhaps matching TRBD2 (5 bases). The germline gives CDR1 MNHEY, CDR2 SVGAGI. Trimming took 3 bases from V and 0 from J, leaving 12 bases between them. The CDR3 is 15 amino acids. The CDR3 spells CASSYRGTSSYEQYF. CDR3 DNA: TGTGCCAGCAGTTATCGGGGTACCTCCTCCTACGAGCAGTACTTC.

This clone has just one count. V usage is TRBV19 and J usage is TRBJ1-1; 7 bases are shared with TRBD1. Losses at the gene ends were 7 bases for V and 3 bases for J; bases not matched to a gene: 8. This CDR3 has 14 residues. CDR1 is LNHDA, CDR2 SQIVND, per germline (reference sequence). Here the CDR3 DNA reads TGTGCCAGTAATATCCAGGGGGTCTACACTGAAGCTTTCTTT. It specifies CASNIQGVYTEAFF.

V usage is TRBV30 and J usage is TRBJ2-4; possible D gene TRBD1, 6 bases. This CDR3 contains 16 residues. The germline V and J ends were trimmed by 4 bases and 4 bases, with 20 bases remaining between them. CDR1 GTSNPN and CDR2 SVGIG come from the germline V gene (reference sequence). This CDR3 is CAWTNIAQGRKNIQYF. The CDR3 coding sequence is TGTGCCTGGACTAACATTGCTCAGGGGAGAAAAAACATTCAGTACTTC.

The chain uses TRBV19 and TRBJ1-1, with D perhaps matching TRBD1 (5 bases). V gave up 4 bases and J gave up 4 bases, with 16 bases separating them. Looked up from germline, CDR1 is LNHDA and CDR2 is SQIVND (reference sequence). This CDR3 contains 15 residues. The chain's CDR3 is CASSTQGGVITEAFF. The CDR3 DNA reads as TGTGCCAGTAGTACCCAGGGAGGGGTGATCACTGAAGCTTTCTTT.

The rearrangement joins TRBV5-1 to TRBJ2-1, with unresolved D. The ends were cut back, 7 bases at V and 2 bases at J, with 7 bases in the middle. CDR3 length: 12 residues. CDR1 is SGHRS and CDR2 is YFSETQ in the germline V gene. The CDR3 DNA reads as TGCGCCAGCGGCAACGCCTACAATGAGCAGTTCTTC. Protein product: CASGNAYNEQFF. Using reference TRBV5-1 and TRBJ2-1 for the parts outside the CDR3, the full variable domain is KAGVTQTPRYLIKTRGQQVTLSCSPISGHRSVSWYQQTPGQGLQFLFEYFSETQRNKGNFPGRFSGRQFSNSRSEMNVSTLELGDSALYLCASGNAYNEQFFGPGTRLTVL.

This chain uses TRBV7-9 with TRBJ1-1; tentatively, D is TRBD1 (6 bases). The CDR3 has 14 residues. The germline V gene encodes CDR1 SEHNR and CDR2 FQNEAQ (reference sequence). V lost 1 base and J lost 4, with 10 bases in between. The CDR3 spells CASSLVKGVTEAFF. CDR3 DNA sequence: TGTGCCAGCAGCTTAGTAAAGGGGGTCACTGAAGCTTTCTTT.

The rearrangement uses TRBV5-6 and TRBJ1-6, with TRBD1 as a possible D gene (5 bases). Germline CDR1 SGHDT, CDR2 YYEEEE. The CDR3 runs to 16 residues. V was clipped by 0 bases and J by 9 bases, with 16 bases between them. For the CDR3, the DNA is TGTGCCAGCAGCTTGGCTGCAGGGAGGAGTAGTTCACCCCTCCACTTT. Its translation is CASSLAAGRSSSPLHF.

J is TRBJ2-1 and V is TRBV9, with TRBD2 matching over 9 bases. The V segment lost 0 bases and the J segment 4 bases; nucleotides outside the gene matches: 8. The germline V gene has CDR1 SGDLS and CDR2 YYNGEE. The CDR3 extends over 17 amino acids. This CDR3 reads CASSVVGAGGYYNEQFF. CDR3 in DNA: TGTGCCAGCAGCGTAGTAGGAGCGGGGGGATATTACAATGAGCAGTTCTTC.

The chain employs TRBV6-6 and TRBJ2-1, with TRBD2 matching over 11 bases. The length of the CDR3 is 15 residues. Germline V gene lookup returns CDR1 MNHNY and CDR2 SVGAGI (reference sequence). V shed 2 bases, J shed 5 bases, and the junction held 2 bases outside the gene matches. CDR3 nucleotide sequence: TGTGCCAGCAGTTACATAGCGGGGGGGCACAATGAGCAGTTCTTC. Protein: CASSYIAGGHNEQFF.

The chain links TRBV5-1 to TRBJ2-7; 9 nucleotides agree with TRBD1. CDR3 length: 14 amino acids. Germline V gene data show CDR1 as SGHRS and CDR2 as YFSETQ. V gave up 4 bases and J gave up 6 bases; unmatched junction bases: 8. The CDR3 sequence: CASSGTGQGGEQYF. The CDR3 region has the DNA TGCGCCAGCAGCGGAACGGGACAGGGTGGCGAGCAGTACTTC.

CDR3: CASSQGTADEQFF. Written as DNA, the CDR3 is TGTGCCAGCAGCCAAGGAACGGCGGATGAGCAGTTCTTC. This chain uses TRBV3-1 (or the pseudogene TRBV3-2) with TRBJ2-1, with D unresolved. V gave up 1 base and J gave up 8 bases, with 9 bases separating them. The CDR3 consists of 13 residues. Germline CDR1 LGHDT, CDR2 YNNKEL (reference sequence).

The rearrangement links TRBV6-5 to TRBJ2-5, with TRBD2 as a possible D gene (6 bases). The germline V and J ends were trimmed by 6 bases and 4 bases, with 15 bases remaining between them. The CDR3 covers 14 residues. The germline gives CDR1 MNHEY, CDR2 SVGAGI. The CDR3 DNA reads TGTGCCAGCAGGACACAACTAGCAGGAGAGACCCAGTACTTC. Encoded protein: CASRTQLAGETQYF.

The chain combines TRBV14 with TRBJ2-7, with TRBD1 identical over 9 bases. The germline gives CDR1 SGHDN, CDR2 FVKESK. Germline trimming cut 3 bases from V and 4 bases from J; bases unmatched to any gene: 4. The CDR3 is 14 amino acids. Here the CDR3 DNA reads TGTGCCAGCAGCCAGATGGACAGGGGTTACGAGCAGTACTTC. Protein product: CASSQMDRGYEQYF.

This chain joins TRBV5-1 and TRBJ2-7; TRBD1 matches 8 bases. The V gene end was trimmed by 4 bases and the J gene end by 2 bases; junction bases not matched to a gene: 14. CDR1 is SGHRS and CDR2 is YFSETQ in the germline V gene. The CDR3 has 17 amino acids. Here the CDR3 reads CASSPIFDGTGTYEQYF. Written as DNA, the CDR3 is TGCGCCAGCAGCCCTATCTTCGACGGGACAGGTACCTACGAGCAGTACTTC.

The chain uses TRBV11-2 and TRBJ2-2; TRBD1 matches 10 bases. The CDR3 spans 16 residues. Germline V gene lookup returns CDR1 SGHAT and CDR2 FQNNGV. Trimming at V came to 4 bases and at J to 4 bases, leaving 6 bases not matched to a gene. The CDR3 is CASSYRQGAPTGELFF. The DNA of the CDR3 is TGTGCCAGCAGCTATCGACAGGGGGCGCCCACCGGGGAGCTGTTTTTT. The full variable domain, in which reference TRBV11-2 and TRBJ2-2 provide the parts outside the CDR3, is EAGVAQSPRYKIIEKRQSVAFWCNPISGHATLYWYQQILGQGPKLLIQFQNNGVVDDSQLPKDRFSAERLKGVDSTLKIQPAKLEDSAVYLCASSYRQGAPTGELFFGEGSRLTVL.

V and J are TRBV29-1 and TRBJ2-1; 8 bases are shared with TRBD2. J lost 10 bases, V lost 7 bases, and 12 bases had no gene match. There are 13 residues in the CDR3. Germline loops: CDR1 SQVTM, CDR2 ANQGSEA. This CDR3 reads CSADKRGLGEQFF. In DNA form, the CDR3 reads TGCAGCGCAGACAAGCGGGGGCTAGGGGAGCAGTTCTTC.

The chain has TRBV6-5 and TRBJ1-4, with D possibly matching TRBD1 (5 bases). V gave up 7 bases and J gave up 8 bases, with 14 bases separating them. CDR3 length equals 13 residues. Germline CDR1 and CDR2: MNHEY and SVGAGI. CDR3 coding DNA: TGTGCCAGCAAAATCAGGGTTCAGGAAAAACTGTTTTTT. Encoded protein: CASKIRVQEKLFF.

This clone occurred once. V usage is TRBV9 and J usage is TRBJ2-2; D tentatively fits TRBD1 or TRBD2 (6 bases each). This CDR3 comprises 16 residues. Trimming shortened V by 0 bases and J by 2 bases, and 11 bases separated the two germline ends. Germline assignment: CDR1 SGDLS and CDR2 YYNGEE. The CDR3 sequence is CASSVAPGANTGELFF. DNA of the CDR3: TGTGCCAGCAGCGTAGCCCCGGGGGCCAACACCGGGGAGCTGTTTTTT.

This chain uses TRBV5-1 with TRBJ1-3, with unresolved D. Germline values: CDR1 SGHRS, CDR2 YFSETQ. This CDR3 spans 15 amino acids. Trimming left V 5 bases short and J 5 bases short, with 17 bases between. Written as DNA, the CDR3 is TGCGCCAGCAGGTCGCCCCCAGACCCCCGAAACACCATATATTTT. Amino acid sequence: CASRSPPDPRNTIYF.

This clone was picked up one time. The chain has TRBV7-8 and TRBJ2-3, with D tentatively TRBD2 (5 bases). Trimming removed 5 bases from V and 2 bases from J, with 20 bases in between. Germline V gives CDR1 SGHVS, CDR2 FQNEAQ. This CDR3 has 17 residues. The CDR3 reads CASSQSISGPHTDTQYF. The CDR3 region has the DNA TGTGCCAGCAGCCAATCTATCAGCGGTCCACACACAGATACGCAGTATTTT.